This paragraph reports one T cell receptor beta chain. Germline is not matched at one junction end, which may reflect a read error. These data originate in a study of blood T cell repertoires in COVID-19. In the authors' methods: Amplification of reference gene primers was used by the study to estimate nucleated cell counts. Measured with immunoSEQ multiplex PCR; TCRdb has only the in-frame clones, and not every one. V and J calls and clone size come straight from that table; D and trimming were deduced from the DNA. The profile shows 250,000 or so clones, roughly 88% of them singletons. From germline, CDR1 is ENHRY and CDR2 SYGVKD. The CDR3 sequence is 8 residues long.

The V and J genes are TRBV10-3 and TRBJ2-2; unclear D gene. The specimen was PBMCs or T cells enriched from blood (not recorded which). The TCR was taken from a woman in her thirties or forties who had been exposed to COVID-19. The CDR3: CAISLELF. The CDR3 DNA is TGTGCCATCAGTCTGGAGCTTTTT.